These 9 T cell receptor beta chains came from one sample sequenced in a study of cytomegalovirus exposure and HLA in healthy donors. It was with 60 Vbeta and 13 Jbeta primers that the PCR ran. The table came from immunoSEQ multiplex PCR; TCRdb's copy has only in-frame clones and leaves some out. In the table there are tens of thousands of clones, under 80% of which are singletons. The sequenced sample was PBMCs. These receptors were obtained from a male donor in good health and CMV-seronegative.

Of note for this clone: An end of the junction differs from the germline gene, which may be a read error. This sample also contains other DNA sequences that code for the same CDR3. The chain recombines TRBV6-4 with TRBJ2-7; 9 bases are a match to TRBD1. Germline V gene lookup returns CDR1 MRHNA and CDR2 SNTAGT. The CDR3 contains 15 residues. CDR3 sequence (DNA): TGCGCCAGCAGTGAACAGGGGGCTCCCTCCTACGAGCAGTACTTC. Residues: CASSEQGAPSYEQYF.

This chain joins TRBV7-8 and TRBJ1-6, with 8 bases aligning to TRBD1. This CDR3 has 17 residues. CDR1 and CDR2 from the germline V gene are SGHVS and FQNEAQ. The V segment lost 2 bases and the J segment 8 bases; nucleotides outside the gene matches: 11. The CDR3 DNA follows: TGTGCCAGCAGCTTAATCGGCAGGGGGCTTGTAGATTCACCCCTCCACTTT. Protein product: CASSLIGRGLVDSPLHF.

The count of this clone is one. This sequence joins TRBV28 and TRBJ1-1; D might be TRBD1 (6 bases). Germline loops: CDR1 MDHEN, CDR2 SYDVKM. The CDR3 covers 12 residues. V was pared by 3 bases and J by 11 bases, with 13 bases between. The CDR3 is CASSFSPGAAFF. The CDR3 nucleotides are TGTGCCAGCAGTTTCAGTCCAGGGGCCGCTTTCTTT.

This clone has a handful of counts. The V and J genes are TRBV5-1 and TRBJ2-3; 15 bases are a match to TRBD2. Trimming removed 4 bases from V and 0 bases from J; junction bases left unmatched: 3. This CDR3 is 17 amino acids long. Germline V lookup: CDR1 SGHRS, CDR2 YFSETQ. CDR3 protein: CASSLGTSGRSTDTQYF. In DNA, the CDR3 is TGCGCCAGCAGCCTCGGGACTAGCGGGAGGAGCACAGATACGCAGTATTTT.

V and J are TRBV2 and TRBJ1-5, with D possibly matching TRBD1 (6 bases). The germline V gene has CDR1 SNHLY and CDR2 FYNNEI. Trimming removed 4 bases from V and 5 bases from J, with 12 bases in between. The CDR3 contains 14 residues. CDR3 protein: CASSVGRGHQPQHF. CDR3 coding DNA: TGTGCCAGCAGTGTTGGCAGGGGACATCAGCCCCAGCATTTT.

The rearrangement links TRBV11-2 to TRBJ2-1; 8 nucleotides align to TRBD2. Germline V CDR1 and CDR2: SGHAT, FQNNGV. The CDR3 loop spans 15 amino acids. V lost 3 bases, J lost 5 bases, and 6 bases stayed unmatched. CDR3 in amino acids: CASSFERGSHNEQFF. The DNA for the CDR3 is TGTGCCAGCAGCTTTGAGCGGGGGTCCCACAATGAGCAGTTCTTC.

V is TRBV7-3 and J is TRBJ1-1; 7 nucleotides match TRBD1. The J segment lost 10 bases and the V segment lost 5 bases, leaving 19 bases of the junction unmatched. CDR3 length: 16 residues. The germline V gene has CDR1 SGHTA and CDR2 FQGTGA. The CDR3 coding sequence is TGTGCCAGCAGCCCGGACAGGAGCCCGTCGGACAGATCAGCTTTCTTT. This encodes CASSPDRSPSDRSAFF.

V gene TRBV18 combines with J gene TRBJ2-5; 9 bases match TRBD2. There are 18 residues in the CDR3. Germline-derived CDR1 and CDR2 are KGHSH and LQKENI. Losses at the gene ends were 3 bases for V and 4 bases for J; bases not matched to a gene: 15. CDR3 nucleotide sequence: TGTGCCAGCTCACCTTATCTTCAGCGGGAGGTCGGGAGAGAGACCCAGTACTTC. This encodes CASSPYLQREVGRETQYF.

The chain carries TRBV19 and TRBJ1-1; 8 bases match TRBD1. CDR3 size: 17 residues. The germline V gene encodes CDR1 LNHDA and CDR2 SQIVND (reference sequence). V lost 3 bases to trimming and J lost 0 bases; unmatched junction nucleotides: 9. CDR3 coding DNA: TGTGCCAGTAGTATGGATACAGGGGGGATTATGAACACTGAAGCTTTCTTT. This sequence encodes CASSMDTGGIMNTEAFF.